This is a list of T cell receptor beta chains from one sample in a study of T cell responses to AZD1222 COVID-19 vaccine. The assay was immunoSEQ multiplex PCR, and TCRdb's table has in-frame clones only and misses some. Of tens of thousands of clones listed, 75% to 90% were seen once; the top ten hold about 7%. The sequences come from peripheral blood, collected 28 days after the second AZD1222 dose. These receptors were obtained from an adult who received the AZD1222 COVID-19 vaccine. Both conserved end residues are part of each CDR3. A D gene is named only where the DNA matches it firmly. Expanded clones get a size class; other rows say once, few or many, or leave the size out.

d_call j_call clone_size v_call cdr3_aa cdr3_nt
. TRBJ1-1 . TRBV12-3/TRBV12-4 CASSFRNTEAFF TGTGCCAGCAGTTTTAGGAACACTGAAGCTTTCTTT
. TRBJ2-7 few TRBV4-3 CASSQSRGTYEQYF TGCGCCAGCAGCCAGTCCCGGGGCACCTACGAGCAGTACTTC
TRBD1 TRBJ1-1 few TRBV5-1 CASSYSGGQSYTEAFF TGCGCCAGCAGCTACTCAGGGGGACAGTCATACACTGAAGCTTTCTTT
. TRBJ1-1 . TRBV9 CASSVGGHMNTEAFF TGTGCCAGCAGCGTAGGTGGACACATGAACACTGAAGCTTTCTTT
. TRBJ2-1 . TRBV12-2 CASRFRDGQLIRLAGVSFEQFF TGTGCAAGTCGCTTCCGGGACGGTCAACTAATAAGACTAGCGGGTGTATCTTTTGAGCAGTTCTTC
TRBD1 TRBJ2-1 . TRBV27 CASSLGTGSTSEQFF TGTGCCAGCAGTTTAGGGACAGGGAGTACAAGTGAGCAGTTCTTC
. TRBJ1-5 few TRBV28 CASSPGSSMGNQPQHF TGTGCCAGCAGCCCTGGGTCCTCCATGGGCAATCAGCCCCAGCATTTT
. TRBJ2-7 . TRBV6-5 CASIGGAGPYEQYF TGTGCCAGCATAGGTGGTGCAGGGCCCTACGAGCAGTACTTC
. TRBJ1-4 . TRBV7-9 CASSLGSVNEKLFF TGTGCCAGCAGCTTAGGGTCAGTTAATGAAAAACTGTTTTTT
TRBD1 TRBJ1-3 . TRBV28 CASSGLTGASSGNTIYF TGTGCCAGCAGTGGCTTGACAGGGGCCAGCTCTGGAAACACCATATATTTT
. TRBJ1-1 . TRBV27 CASSLYGHMNTEAFF TGTGCCAGCAGTTTATACGGACATATGAACACTGAAGCTTTCTTT
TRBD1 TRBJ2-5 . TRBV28 CASSSPDRQETQYF TGTGCCAGCAGTTCCCCGGACAGGCAAGAGACCCAGTACTTC
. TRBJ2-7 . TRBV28 CASSLSADSYEQYF TGTGCCAGCAGTTTATCGGCAGACTCATACGAGCAGTACTTC
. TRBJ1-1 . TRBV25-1 CASRGDYEAFF TGTGCCAGCAGGGGGGACTACGAAGCTTTCTTT
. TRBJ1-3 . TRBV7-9 CASNEPLGTIYF TGTGCCAGCAATGAACCCCTCGGTACCATATATTTT
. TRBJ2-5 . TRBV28 CASSPSGGRAETQYF TGTGCCAGCAGTCCTTCCGGGGGACGGGCGGAGACCCAGTACTTC
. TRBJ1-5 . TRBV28 CASIGGRYSNQPQHF TGTGCCAGCATAGGGGGGCGGTATAGCAATCAGCCCCAGCATTTT
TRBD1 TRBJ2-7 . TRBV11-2 CASSPYGTGTYEQYF TGTGCCAGCAGCCCATACGGGACAGGGACCTACGAGCAGTACTTC
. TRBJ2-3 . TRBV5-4 CASSLGRQNTDTQYF TGTGCCAGCAGCTTAGGACGGCAGAACACAGATACGCAGTATTTT
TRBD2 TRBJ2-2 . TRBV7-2 CASSLVGPSGPNTGELFF TGTGCCAGCAGCTTAGTGGGGCCTAGCGGGCCGAACACCGGGGAGCTGTTTTTT
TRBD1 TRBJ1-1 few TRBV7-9 CASSLAAGQTNTEAFF TGTGCCAGCAGCTTAGCGGCGGGACAGACGAACACTGAAGCTTTCTTT
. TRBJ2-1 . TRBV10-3 CAISPSSYNEQFF TGTGCCATCAGCCCGTCCTCATACAATGAGCAGTTCTTC
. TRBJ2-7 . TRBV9 CASSPTGTQSYEQYF TGTGCCAGCAGCCCAACAGGGACCCAATCCTACGAGCAGTACTTC
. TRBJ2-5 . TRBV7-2 CASSLSWKETQYF TGTGCCAGCAGCTTATCCTGGAAAGAGACCCAGTACTTC
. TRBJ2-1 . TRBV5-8 CASSLHSAGGQFF TGTGCCAGCAGCTTGCATTCTGCCGGGGGGCAGTTCTTC
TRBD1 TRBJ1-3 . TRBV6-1 CASSEAAGGGNTIYF TGTGCCAGCAGTGAAGCAGCAGGGGGTGGAAACACCATATATTTT
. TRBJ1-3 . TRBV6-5 CASSYGIASSGNTIYF TGTGCCAGCAGTTACGGGATCGCGAGCTCTGGAAACACCATATATTTT
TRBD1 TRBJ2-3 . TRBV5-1 CASSSTGWGDTQYF TGCGCCAGCAGCTCGACAGGGTGGGGAGATACGCAGTATTTT
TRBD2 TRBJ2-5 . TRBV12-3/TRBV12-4 CASSPTSGETQYF TGTGCCAGCAGCCCCACTAGCGGAGAGACCCAGTACTTC
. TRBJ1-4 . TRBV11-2 CASSPGPGSEKLFF TGTGCCAGCAGCCCGGGACCCGGGAGTGAAAAACTGTTTTTT
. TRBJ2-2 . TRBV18 CASSMAANTGELFF TGTGCCAGCTCAATGGCAGCGAACACCGGGGAGCTGTTTTTT
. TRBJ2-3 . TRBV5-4 CASSLFSGTGTDTQYF TGTGCCAGCAGCTTATTTAGCGGGACAGGCACAGATACGCAGTATTTT
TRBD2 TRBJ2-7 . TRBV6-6 CASSGTSGSYEQYF TGTGCCAGCAGCGGGACTAGCGGGAGCTACGAGCAGTACTTC
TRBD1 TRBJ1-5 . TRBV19 CASTWGQGFNQPQHF TGTGCCAGTACATGGGGACAGGGCTTCAATCAGCCCCAGCATTTT
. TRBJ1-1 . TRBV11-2 CASSPQVNTEAFF TGTGCCAGCAGCCCCCAGGTGAACACTGAAGCTTTCTTT
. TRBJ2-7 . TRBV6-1 CASSEQGTAIYEQYF TGTGCCAGCAGTGAACAGGGAACGGCTATATACGAGCAGTACTTC
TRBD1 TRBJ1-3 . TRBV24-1 CATSDSGTGGNTIYF TGTGCCACCAGTGATTCCGGGACAGGAGGAAACACCATATATTTT
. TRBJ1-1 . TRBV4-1 CASSAAGRGQRTEAFF TGCGCCAGCAGCGCTGCCGGGAGGGGTCAGAGGACTGAAGCTTTCTTT
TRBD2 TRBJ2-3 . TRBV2 CANQRGGLADTQYF TGTGCCAACCAGCGGGGGGGCCTGGCAGATACGCAGTATTTT
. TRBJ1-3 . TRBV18 CASSSVAGSTGNTIYF TGTGCCAGCTCATCGGTGGCGGGTTCCACTGGAAACACCATATATTTT
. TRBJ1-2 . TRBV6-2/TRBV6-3 CASSPQIQALDYYGYTF TGTGCCAGCAGCCCACAAATACAGGCCCTAGACTACTATGGCTACACCTTC
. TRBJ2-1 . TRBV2 CASRLDIHGGEQFF TGTGCCAGCCGACTGGACATTCATGGGGGGGAGCAGTTCTTC
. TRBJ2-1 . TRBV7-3 CASSLNSGYDNEQFF TGTGCCAGCAGCTTAAACAGCGGGTACGACAATGAGCAGTTCTTC
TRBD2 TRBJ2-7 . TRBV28 CASTRAGGPHEQYF TGTGCCAGCACCAGAGCGGGAGGGCCTCACGAGCAGTACTTC
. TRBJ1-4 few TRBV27 CASSFVATNEKLFF TGTGCCAGCAGTTTTGTTGCAACTAATGAAAAACTGTTTTTT
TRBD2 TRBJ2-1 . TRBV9 CASSVCGGAGGEQFF TGTGCCAGCAGCGTTTGCGGGGGGGCCGGGGGCGAGCAGTTCTTC
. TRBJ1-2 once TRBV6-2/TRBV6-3 CASSLRIRNYGYTF TGTGCCAGCAGTCTCCGGATTAGAAACTATGGCTACACCTTC
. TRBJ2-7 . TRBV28 CASSAPLIPYEQYF TGTGCCAGCAGCGCCCCTCTGATACCCTACGAGCAGTACTTC
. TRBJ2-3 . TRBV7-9 CASSSRADTQYF TGTGCCAGCAGCTCCCGGGCAGATACGCAGTATTTT
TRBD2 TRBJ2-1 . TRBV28 CASTLNSGGSSYNEQFF TGTGCCAGCACCTTGAATAGCGGGGGAAGCTCCTACAATGAGCAGTTCTTC
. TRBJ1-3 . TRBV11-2 CASSLHPSGNTIYF TGTGCCAGCAGCCTACACCCCTCTGGAAACACCATATATTTT
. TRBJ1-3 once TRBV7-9 CASRGERASGNTIYF TGTGCCAGCAGGGGGGAGAGGGCCTCTGGAAACACCATATATTTT
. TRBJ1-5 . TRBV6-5 CASRRVNQPQHF TGTGCCAGCCGGCGGGTGAATCAGCCCCAGCATTTT
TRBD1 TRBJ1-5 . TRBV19 CASSPPEGQGNQPQHF TGTGCCAGTAGTCCCCCCGAGGGACAGGGCAATCAGCCCCAGCATTTT
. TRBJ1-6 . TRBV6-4 CASRTSGTHNSPLHF TGTGCCAGCAGAACCTCCGGGACTCATAATTCACCCCTCCACTTT
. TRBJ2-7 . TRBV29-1 CSVSTDATVQYF TGCAGCGTTTCGACTGACGCCACCGTGCAGTACTTC